This TCR beta chain appears in the sequencing data of a study of blood T cell repertoires in COVID-19. Study details: Researchers got acute and convalescent COVID-19 samples from the United States, Italy and Spain. PBMCs, B-cell-depleted T cells, or T cells were the source of the cDNA or gDNA that made up the material.

Looked up from germline, CDR1 is SGHDT and CDR2 is YYEEEE. This CDR3 is built from 15 residues. Germline trimming cut 3 bases from V and 2 bases from J; bases unmatched to any gene: 5. Study processing details: The assay estimated nucleated cells by amplifying reference gene primers. TCRdb's table, derived via immunoSEQ multiplex PCR, lists solely in-frame clones and lacks some. V and J calls and clone size are copied from that table; D and trimming were computed from the DNA. Of 310,000 or so clones in the sample, approximately 86% are singletons; the top ten hold roughly 2.1%. Of note for this clone: The same CDR3 can be traced to other DNA sequences in this sample.

J is TRBJ1-5 and V is TRBV5-6, with 7 bases lining up with TRBD1. The origin of this receptor is a woman in her 30s who had recovered from COVID-19. Sequenced input: peripheral blood. The CDR3 loop reads CASSWGRGRNQPQHF. As DNA, the CDR3 is TGTGCCAGCAGCTGGGGTAGGGGGCGCAATCAGCCCCAGCATTTT.